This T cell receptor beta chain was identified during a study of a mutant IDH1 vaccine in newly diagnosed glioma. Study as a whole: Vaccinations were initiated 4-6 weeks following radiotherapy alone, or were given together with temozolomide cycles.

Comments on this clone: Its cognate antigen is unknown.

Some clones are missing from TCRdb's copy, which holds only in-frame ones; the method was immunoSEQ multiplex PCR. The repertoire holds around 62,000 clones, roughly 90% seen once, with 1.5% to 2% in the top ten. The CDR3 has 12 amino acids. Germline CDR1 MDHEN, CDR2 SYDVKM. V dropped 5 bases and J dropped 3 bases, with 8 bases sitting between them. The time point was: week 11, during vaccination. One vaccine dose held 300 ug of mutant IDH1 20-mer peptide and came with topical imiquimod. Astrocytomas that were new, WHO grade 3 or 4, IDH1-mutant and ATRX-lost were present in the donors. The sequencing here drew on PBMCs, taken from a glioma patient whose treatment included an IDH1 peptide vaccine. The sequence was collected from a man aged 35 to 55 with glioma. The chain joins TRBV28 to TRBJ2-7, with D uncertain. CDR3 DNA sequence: TGTGCCAGCAGTCAGACGGGCTACGAGCAGTACGTC. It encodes CASSQTGYEQYV.